A single sample gave rise to the 5 T cell receptor beta chains below, sequenced in a study of tumor and adjacent non-tumor tissue in lung cancer. No cell sorting was done before RNA was extracted from the tissue. TCRbeta libraries were built with three rounds of nested PCR, modified from ARM-PCR. TCRdb re-called the multiplex PCR reads through MiXCR, storing one row per CDR3 protein. The sample records approximately 110,000 distinct CDR3 sequences, about 75% being singletons. What was sequenced was lung tumor tissue. The origin of the receptors is an older woman with non-small cell lung cancer.

This clonotype has just one count. The junction and the germline gene differ at one end; a read error may be behind it. The J gene is TRBJ1-6, the V gene TRBV6-5; D is undetermined. CDR1 and CDR2 (germline): MNHEY, SVGAGI. The CDR3 contains 16 residues. In DNA, the CDR3 is TGTGCCAGCAGTTACGGGCTAAACTCCTATAATTCACCCCTCCGCTTT. This translates into CASSYGLNSYNSPLRF.

With respect to this clonotype: One junction end does not reproduce the germline sequence, and a read error may be involved. V gene TRBV11-3 combines with J gene TRBJ2-7; D is perhaps TRBD1 or TRBD2 (5 bases each). Germline CDR1 and CDR2: SGHNT and YENEEA. The CDR3 is 15 amino acids. The CDR3 bases are TGTGTCAGCAGCAATCGGGACGGTTTTTCCTACGAGCAGTACTTC. Protein: CVSSNRDGFSYEQYF.

This clonotype was detected a few times. One end of the junction is discordant with germline, which a read error may explain. The V call is TRBV11-3, the J call TRBJ1-1, with D perhaps TRBD1 (5 bases). CDR3 length equals 14 residues. CDR1 is SGHNT and CDR2 is YENEEA in the germline V gene. The CDR3 here is CASSPQGLKTEGFF. CDR3 in DNA: TGTGCCAGCAGCCCTCAGGGATTGAAGACCGAAGGTTTCTTT.

This chain connects TRBV6-2 or TRBV6-3 to TRBJ1-3; D may be TRBD1 (6 bases). Germline V lookup: CDR1 MNHEY, CDR2 SVGEGT. V shed 7 bases and J shed 2 bases, with 15 bases lying between them. This CDR3 region has 15 residues. The DNA of the CDR3 is TGTGCCAGCACCGACAGGACCCTCACTGGAAACACCATATATTTT. Translated, it gives CASTDRTLTGNTIYF.

As concerns this clonotype: Given a much more abundant clone one base away, this may be a read error. The chain links TRBV6-2 or TRBV6-3 to TRBJ2-6; no firm D call. The CDR3 sequence is 13 residues long. CDR1 is MNHEY, CDR2 SVGEGT, per germline. The V gene lost 10 bases and the J gene lost 3 bases, with 10 bases spanning the gap. Written as DNA, the CDR3 is TGTGCCACCCCCCCCGATGGGGCCAACGTCCTGACTTTC. It translates to CATPPDGANVLTF.